This is a list of T cell receptor beta chains from one sample in a study of blood T cell repertoires in COVID-19. Produced via immunoSEQ multiplex PCR; TCRdb's table is partial and in-frame only. Altogether 150,000 to 200,000 clones are present, about 88% being singletons, with the ten largest covering around 2%. The sequenced sample was PBMCs or T cells enriched from blood (not recorded which). The receptors shown here come from a woman aged 40 to 50 with acute COVID-19. Both conserved end residues are part of each CDR3. D genes are given only for firm matches. Clone size is shown for a subset of rows, as once, few, many or a class of expanded clone.

d_gene | abundance | j_gene | v_gene | CDR3aa | CDR3nt
TRBD2 | . | TRBJ2-1 | TRBV27 | CASSYSLADNEQFF | TGTGCCAGCAGTTACTCACTAGCGGATAATGAGCAGTTCTTC
TRBD2 | . | TRBJ2-3 | TRBV4-2 | CASSQGLAGVMGTDTQYF | TGTGCCAGCAGCCAGGGACTAGCGGGGGTCATGGGCACAGATACGCAGTATTTT
. | . | TRBJ2-1 | TRBV5-1 | CASSWVEGDNEQFF | TGCGCCAGCAGCTGGGTCGAGGGGGACAATGAGCAGTTCTTC
TRBD1 | . | TRBJ1-4 | TRBV7-9 | CASSFSGQGYKEKLFF | TGTGCCAGCAGCTTCTCGGGACAGGGTTACAAGGAAAAACTGTTTTTT
TRBD2 | . | TRBJ2-1 | TRBV9 | CASRARGGLAGSYNEQFF | TGTGCCAGCCGCGCGAGGGGGGGCCTAGCGGGGAGTTACAATGAGCAGTTCTTC
TRBD1 | . | TRBJ2-1 | TRBV7-8 | CASSFLGQVNEQFF | TGTGCCAGCAGCTTCTTGGGACAGGTAAATGAGCAGTTCTTC
TRBD1 | . | TRBJ2-1 | TRBV14 | CASSHLRDRGYNEQFF | TGTGCCAGCAGCCATCTCCGGGACAGGGGCTACAATGAGCAGTTCTTC
. | . | TRBJ2-7 | TRBV10-3 | CAINPGDTTYEQYF | TGTGCCATCAACCCAGGGGACACTACCTACGAGCAGTACTTC
. | . | TRBJ2-1 | TRBV6-5 | CASSPGTSSYNEQFF | TGTGCCAGCAGTCCCGGGACTTCCTCCTACAATGAGCAGTTCTTC
TRBD2 | . | TRBJ2-1 | TRBV7-9 | CASSPSSGRVNHEQFF | TGTGCCAGCAGCCCGTCTAGCGGGAGAGTAAACCATGAGCAGTTCTTC
TRBD1 | . | TRBJ1-2 | TRBV7-9 | CASSYRTGDLGGYTF | TGTGCCAGCAGCTATAGGACAGGCGACCTGGGGGGCTACACCTTC
TRBD2 | . | TRBJ2-6 | TRBV15 | CATSRGGVGFWANVLTF | TGTGCCACCAGCCGGGGGGGAGTGGGTTTTTGGGCCAACGTCCTGACTTTC
TRBD1 | . | TRBJ1-3 | TRBV5-1 | CASSLGLTGSGNTIYF | TGCGCCAGCAGCTTGGGCCTGACAGGGTCTGGAAACACCATATATTTT
. | . | TRBJ2-6 | TRBV19 | CASSITRGSGANVLTF | TGTGCCAGTAGTATCACGCGAGGGTCTGGGGCCAACGTCCTGACTTTC
TRBD2 | . | TRBJ2-1 | TRBV18 | CASSSLVTSGEYNEQFF | TGTGCCAGCTCATCGTTAGTTACTAGCGGGGAGTACAATGAGCAGTTCTTC
. | . | TRBJ1-2 | TRBV30 | CAWSPRRLYGYTF | TGTGCCTGGAGCCCTAGGAGACTCTATGGCTACACCTTC
TRBD2 | . | TRBJ2-3 | TRBV9 | CASSVAHSGGTDTQYF | TGTGCCAGCAGCGTAGCTCATAGCGGGGGCACAGATACGCAGTATTTT
TRBD2 | . | TRBJ2-7 | TRBV14 | CASSPLIRPSGRYEQYF | TGTGCCAGCAGCCCGCTTATCCGCCCTAGCGGGAGATACGAGCAGTACTTC
. | few | TRBJ1-6 | TRBV27 | CASRRESSPLHF | TGTGCCAGCCGCAGGGAAAGCTCACCCCTCCACTTT
TRBD1 | . | TRBJ1-2 | TRBV24-1 | CATSDSRLPFGGTGSYGYTF | TGTGCCACCAGTGATTCGCGTCTCCCATTTGGGGGGACAGGAAGCTATGGCTACACCTTC
TRBD1 | . | TRBJ2-7 | TRBV5-1 | CASSLQGNEQYF | TGCGCCAGCAGCTTACAGGGGAACGAGCAGTACTTC
. | . | TRBJ2-1 | TRBV5-4 | CASSLGPGSDNEQFF | TGTGCCAGCAGCTTGGGCCCCGGTAGCGACAATGAGCAGTTCTTC
. | . | TRBJ2-3 | TRBV7-8 | CASSLGARISTDTQYF | TGTGCCAGCAGCTTAGGAGCTAGAATTAGCACAGATACGCAGTATTTT
. | . | TRBJ1-1 | TRBV5-4 | CASSSEGVTEAFF | TGTGCCAGCAGTTCCGAGGGGGTCACTGAAGCTTTCTTT
. | . | TRBJ2-4 | TRBV10-1 | CASPRGAAKNIQYF | TGCGCCAGCCCCCGGGGGGCGGCCAAAAACATTCAGTACTTC
. | . | TRBJ2-7 | TRBV9 | CASSVKGEPYEQYF | TGTGCCAGCAGCGTCAAAGGGGAACCCTACGAGCAGTACTTC
. | . | TRBJ2-3 | TRBV15 | CATRSSGTDTQYF | TGTGCCACCAGATCTAGCGGCACAGATACGCAGTATTTT